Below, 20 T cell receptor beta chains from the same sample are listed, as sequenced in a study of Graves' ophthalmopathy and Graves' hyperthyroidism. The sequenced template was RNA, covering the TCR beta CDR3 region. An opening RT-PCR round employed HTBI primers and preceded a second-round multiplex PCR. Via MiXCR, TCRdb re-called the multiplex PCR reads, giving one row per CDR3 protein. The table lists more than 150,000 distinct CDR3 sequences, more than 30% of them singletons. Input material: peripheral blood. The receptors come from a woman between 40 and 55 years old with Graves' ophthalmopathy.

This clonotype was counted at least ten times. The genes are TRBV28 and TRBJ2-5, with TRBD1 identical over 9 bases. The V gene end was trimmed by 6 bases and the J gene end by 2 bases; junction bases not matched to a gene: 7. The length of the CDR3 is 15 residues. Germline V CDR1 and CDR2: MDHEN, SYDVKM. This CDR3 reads CASSPGTGNQETQYF. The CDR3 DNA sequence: TGTGCCAGCAGCCCTGGGACAGGGAATCAAGAGACCCAGTACTTC. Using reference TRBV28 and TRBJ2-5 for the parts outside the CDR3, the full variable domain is DVKVTQSSRYLVKRTGEKVFLECVQDMDHENMFWYRQDPGLGLRLIYFSYDVKMKEKGDIPEGYSVSREKKERFSLILESASTNQTSMYLCASSPGTGNQETQYFGPGTRLLVL.

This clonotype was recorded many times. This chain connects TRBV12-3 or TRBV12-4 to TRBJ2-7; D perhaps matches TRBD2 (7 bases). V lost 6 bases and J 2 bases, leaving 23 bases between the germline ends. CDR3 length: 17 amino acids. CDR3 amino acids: CASSLYMGGTSPYEQYF. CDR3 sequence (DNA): TGTGCCAGCAGCCTCTATATGGGGGGGACAAGCCCCTACGAGCAGTACTTC.

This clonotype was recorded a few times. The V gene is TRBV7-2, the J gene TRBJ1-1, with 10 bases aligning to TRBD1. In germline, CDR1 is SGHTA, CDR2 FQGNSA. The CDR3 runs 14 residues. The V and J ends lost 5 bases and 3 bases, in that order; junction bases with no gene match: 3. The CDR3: CASSGTGADTEAFF. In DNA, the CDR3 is TGTGCCAGCAGCGGGACAGGGGCGGACACTGAAGCTTTCTTT.

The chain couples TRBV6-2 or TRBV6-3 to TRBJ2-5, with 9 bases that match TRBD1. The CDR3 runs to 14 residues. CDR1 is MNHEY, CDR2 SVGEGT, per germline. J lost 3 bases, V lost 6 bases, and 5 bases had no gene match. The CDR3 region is CASRPGQGEETQYF. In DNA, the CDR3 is TGTGCCAGCAGGCCGGGACAGGGAGAAGAGACCCAGTACTTC.

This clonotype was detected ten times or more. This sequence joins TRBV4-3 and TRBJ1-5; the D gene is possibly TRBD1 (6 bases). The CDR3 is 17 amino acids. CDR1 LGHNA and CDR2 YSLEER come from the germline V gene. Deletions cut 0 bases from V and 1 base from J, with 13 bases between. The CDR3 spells CASSQDGGRGSNQPQHF. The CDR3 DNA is TGCGCCAGCAGCCAAGACGGGGGGCGAGGGAGCAATCAGCCCCAGCATTTT.

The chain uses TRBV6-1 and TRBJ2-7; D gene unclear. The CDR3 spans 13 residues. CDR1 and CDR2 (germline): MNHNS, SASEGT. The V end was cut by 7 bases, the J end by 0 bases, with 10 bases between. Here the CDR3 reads CASTGSASYEQYF. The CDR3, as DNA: TGTGCCAGCACCGGGTCAGCCTCCTACGAGCAGTACTTC.

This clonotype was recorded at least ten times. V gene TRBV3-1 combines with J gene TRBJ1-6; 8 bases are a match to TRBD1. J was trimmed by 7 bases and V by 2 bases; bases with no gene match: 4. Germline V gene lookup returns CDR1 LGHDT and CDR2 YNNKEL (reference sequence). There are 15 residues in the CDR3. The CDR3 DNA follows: TGTGCCAGCAGCCAACCAGGGGGCAGGAATTCACCCCTCCACTTT. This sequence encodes CASSQPGGRNSPLHF.

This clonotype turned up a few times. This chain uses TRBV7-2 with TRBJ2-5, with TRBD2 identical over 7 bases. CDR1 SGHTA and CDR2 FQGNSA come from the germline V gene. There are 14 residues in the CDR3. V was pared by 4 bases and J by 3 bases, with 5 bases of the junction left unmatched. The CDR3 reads CASSSSGLEETQYF. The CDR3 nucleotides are TGTGCCAGCAGCTCATCCGGACTAGAAGAGACCCAGTACTTC.

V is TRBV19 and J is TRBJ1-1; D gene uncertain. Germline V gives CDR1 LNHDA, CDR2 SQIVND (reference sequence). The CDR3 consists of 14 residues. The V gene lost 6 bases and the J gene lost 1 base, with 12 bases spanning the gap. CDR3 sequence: CASSPPPGNTEAFF. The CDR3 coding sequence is TGTGCCAGTAGCCCCCCCCCGGGGAACACTGAAGCTTTCTTT.

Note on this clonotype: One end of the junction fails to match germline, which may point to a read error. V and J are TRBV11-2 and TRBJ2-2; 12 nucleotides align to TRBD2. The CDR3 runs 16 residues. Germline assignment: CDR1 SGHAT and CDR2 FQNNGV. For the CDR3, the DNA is TGTGCCGGCAGCCGCCGACTAGCGGGAGAGACCGGGGAGCTGTTTTTT. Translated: CAGSRRLAGETGELFF.

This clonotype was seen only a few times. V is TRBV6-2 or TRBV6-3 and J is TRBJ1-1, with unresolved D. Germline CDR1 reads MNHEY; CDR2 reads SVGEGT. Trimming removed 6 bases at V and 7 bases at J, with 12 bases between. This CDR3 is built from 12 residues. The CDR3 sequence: CASSIQGIEAFF. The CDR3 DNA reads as TGTGCCAGCAGCATTCAAGGGATTGAAGCTTTCTTT.

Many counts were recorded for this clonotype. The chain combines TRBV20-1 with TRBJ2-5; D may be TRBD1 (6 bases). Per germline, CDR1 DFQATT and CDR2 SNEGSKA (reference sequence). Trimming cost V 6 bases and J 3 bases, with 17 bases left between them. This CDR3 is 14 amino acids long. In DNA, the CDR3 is TGCAGTGCCCCGAAAACGCACAGGGAAGAGACCCAGTACTTC. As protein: CSAPKTHREETQYF.

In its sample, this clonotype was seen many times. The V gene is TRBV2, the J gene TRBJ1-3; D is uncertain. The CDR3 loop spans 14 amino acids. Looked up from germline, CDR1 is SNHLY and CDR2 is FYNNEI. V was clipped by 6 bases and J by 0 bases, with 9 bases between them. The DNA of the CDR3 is TGTGCCAGCAGGACCGGGATCTCTGGAAACACCATATATTTT. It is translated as CASRTGISGNTIYF.

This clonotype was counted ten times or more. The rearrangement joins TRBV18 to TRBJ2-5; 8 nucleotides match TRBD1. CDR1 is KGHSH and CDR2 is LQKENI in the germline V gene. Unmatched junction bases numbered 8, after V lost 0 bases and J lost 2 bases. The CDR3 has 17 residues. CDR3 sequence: CASSPPSAGGTQETQYF. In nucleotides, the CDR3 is TGTGCCAGCTCACCACCGTCCGCAGGGGGCACGCAAGAGACCCAGTACTTC.

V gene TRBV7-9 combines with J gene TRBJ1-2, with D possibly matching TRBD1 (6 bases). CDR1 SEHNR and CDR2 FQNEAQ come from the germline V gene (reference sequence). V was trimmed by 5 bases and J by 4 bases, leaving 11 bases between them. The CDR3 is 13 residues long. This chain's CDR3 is CASSPTGSYGYTF. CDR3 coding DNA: TGTGCCAGCAGCCCGACAGGTAGCTATGGCTACACCTTC.

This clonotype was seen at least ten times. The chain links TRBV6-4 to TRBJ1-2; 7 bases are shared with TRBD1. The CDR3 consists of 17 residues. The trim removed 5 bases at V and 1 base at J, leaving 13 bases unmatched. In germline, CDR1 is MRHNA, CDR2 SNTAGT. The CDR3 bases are TGTGCCAGCAGTAGCCCGGGACAGACCCAACTTAACTATGGCTACACCTTC. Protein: CASSSPGQTQLNYGYTF.

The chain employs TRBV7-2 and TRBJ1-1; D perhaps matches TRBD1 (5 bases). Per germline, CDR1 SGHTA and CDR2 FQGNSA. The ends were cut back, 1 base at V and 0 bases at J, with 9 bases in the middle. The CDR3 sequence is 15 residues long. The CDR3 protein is CASSLVQGVNTEAFF. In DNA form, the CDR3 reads TGTGCCAGCAGCTTAGTTCAGGGAGTGAACACTGAAGCTTTCTTT.

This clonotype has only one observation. CDR3 DNA: TGTGCCAGCAGTTTATGGGTGGGACAGACCTATGGCTACACCTTC. This translates into CASSLWVGQTYGYTF. The V gene is TRBV28, the J gene TRBJ1-2, with 7 bases aligning to TRBD1. V was pared by 0 bases and J by 4 bases, with 5 bases of the junction left unmatched. The CDR3 sequence is 15 residues long. Germline CDR1 reads MDHEN; CDR2 reads SYDVKM.

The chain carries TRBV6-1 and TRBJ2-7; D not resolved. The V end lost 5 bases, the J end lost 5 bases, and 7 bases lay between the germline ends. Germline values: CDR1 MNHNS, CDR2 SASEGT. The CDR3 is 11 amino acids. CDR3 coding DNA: TGTGCCAGCAGTCAAAAGAACGAGCAGTACTTC. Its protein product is CASSQKNEQYF.

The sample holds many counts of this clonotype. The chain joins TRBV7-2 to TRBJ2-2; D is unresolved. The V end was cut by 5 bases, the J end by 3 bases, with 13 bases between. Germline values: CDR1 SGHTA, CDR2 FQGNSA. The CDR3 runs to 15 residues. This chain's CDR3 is CASSPPSSYTGELFF. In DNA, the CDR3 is TGTGCCAGCAGCCCCCCGAGCAGTTACACCGGGGAGCTGTTTTTT.